This T cell receptor beta chain was found in a study of CD8+ T cells in alopecia areata. Study-wide findings and caveats: In patients, TCRs were shared less clearly than in mice, and HLA may possibly be involved. Scalp samples also contribute reads from the resident alphabeta T cells found in normal skin. Lesional scalp exceeded normal scalp in clonality, especially in alopecia totalis/universalis.

RNA extraction was followed by reverse transcription into cDNA, which acted as the sequencing template. TCRdb's copy holds only in-frame clones and misses some; the assay was immunoSEQ multiplex PCR. This sample has some 150,000 clones, with approximately 60% found just once. PBMCs served as the source from which CD4+ and CD8+ T cells were sorted. The V end lost 5 bases, the J end lost 4 bases, and 14 bases lay between the germline ends. Looked up from germline, CDR1 is MNHEY and CDR2 is SVGAGI. This CDR3 has 14 amino acids. Note on this clone: Its cognate antigen is unknown.

The chain recombines TRBV6-5 with TRBJ2-5; D might be TRBD1 (6 bases). The source material was CD8+ T cells sorted from blood. The source is a human donor in good health. CDR3 loop: CASSKQGSRETQYF. CDR3 in DNA: TGTGCCAGCAGTAAACAGGGTTCTCGAGAGACCCAGTACTTC.